The rows below give T cell receptor beta chains drawn from one sample of a study of blood T cell repertoires in COVID-19. The assay was immunoSEQ multiplex PCR, and TCRdb's table has in-frame clones only and misses some. Of about 160,000 clones detected, around 80% appear once; the ten largest clones hold 8% to 13%. Input material: peripheral blood. The source is a man aged 60 to 69 with active or convalescent COVID-19. Each CDR3 is given with its conserved first and last residue. Fields, in order: J gene, V gene, CDR3 protein.

TRBJ2-7 | TRBV28 | CASNAQNRGHYEQYF
TRBJ2-2 | TRBV5-1 | CASSLASGEAGELFF
TRBJ2-1 | TRBV25-1 | CASSDGSVHYNEQFF
TRBJ1-4 | TRBV28 | CASSTGTGGEKLFF
TRBJ2-5 | TRBV5-1 | CASSTQGRTKETQYF
TRBJ1-2 | TRBV10-1 | CASSPQGGAGYTF
TRBJ2-7 | TRBV6-5 | CASSTGYEQYF
TRBJ2-1 | TRBV4-2 | CASSQTSGSVNEQFF
TRBJ1-4 | TRBV5-1 | CASKSQGADNEKLFF
TRBJ1-4 | TRBV28 | CASSPHTGGNEKLFF
TRBJ2-3 | TRBV18 | CASSLDYSTDTQYF
TRBJ1-1 | TRBV3-1/TRBV3-2 | CASSQDATGAWTEAFF
TRBJ1-1 | TRBV27 | CASSLAGVNTEAFF
TRBJ2-3 | TRBV10-3 | CAISLSRLAGGREDTQYF
TRBJ1-2 | TRBV6-5 | CASSYLGQGITYGYTF
TRBJ1-1 | TRBV2 | CATNRDMNTEAFF